This T cell receptor (beta chain) originates from a study of PD-1 and CTLA-4 blockade in melanoma. Data came from immunoSEQ multiplex PCR; TCRdb stores just in-frame clones and leaves some out. Among 16,000 or so clones, 73% were seen once, and the ten largest hold about 17%. The CDR3 is 15 amino acids. The V end was cut by 3 bases, the J end by 2 bases, with 13 bases between. Germline CDR1 and CDR2: LNHNV and YYDKDF (reference sequence). The sequence derives from a human donor with melanoma. The chain carries TRBV15 and TRBJ1-1; D gene ambiguous. The sequenced sample was CD8+ T cells from peripheral blood, obtained before anti-PD-1 treatment. CDR3 protein: CATSRLGGTNTEAFF. The CDR3 DNA reads as TGTGCCACCAGCAGGTTAGGAGGAACAAACACTGAAGCTTTCTTT.